Following are 21 T cell receptor beta chains from one sample sequenced in a study of T cells after yellow fever vaccination. MiXCR, run by TCRdb on the 5' RACE reads, gives a single entry per CDR3 protein. The data contain 65,000 to 70,000 distinct CDR3 sequences, 5% to 6.5% of them singletons. Specimen: CD4+ T cells sorted from PBMCs, collected about 2 weeks after the first yellow fever vaccination. These receptors all come from a man in his late teens or twenties who received the YFV17D yellow fever vaccine.

Many counts were recorded for this clonotype. This rearrangement joins TRBV5-5 to TRBJ2-3; 8 nucleotides agree with TRBD1. Trimming at V came to 4 bases and at J to 0 bases, leaving 19 bases not matched to a gene. The length of the CDR3 is 20 residues. Per germline, CDR1 SGHKS and CDR2 YYEKEE (reference sequence). CDR3 amino acids: CASSMRRPGQVLDSTDTQYF. CDR3 bases: TGTGCCAGCAGCATGCGTAGGCCGGGACAGGTTCTTGACAGCACAGATACGCAGTATTTT.

The table lists this clonotype with many counts. The chain employs TRBV7-2 and TRBJ2-7; 7 bases agree with TRBD2. The CDR3 extends over 14 amino acids. Germline V gene lookup returns CDR1 SGHTA and CDR2 FQGNSA. Trimming took 5 bases from V and 5 from J; bases not matched to a gene: 9. CDR3 protein: CASSVSGVRDEQYF. The CDR3 DNA is TGTGCCAGCAGCGTAAGCGGGGTTAGAGACGAGCAGTACTTC.

The sample holds many counts of this clonotype. This chain connects TRBV7-9 to TRBJ2-7; a possible D gene is TRBD1 (5 bases). The ends were cut back, 2 bases at V and 2 bases at J, with 10 bases in the middle. From germline, CDR1 is SEHNR and CDR2 FQNEAQ (reference sequence). The CDR3 loop spans 14 amino acids. CDR3 residues: CASSLWGGTYEQYV. The CDR3 DNA follows: TGTGCCAGCAGCTTATGGGGCGGAACCTACGAGCAGTACGTC.

Many counts were recorded for this clonotype. The chain is built from TRBV20-1 and TRBJ1-3; D is unresolved. The V end was cut by 1 base, the J end by 2 bases, with 9 bases between. CDR3 length equals 14 residues. Germline CDR1 DFQATT, CDR2 SNEGSKA (reference sequence). The chain's CDR3 is CSARGSGTGNTIYF. The CDR3 bases are TGCAGTGCTAGAGGGTCGGGGACTGGAAACACCATATATTTT.

This clonotype was seen repeatedly, ten times or more. The chain links TRBV20-1 to TRBJ2-5; 10 nucleotides agree with TRBD2. The CDR3 extends over 17 amino acids. After removal of 0 bases from V and 5 bases from J, the junction contained 12 bases not matched to a gene. From germline, CDR1 is DFQATT and CDR2 SNEGSKA (reference sequence). Here the CDR3 DNA reads TGCAGTGCTAGAGACCGGCCCTGGACTAGCGGCGGGGAGACCCAGTACTTC. Protein sequence: CSARDRPWTSGGETQYF.

This clonotype was observed at least ten times. The genes are TRBV12-3 or TRBV12-4 and TRBJ1-2; weak D call: TRBD1 (5 bases). V lost 3 bases and J 6 bases, leaving 11 bases between the germline ends. CDR3 length: 13 amino acids. The CDR3 DNA follows: TGTGCCAGCAGTTTCCAGGGAAGCAATGGCTACACCTTC. Translating it yields CASSFQGSNGYTF.

Concerning this clonotype itself: The junction departs from the called germline gene at one end, perhaps through a read error. The V gene is TRBV7-2, the J gene TRBJ1-2; D not certain. Germline values: CDR1 SGHTA, CDR2 FQGNSA. There are 12 residues in the CDR3. CDR3 in DNA: TGTGCCGGCAGCCCCCAGACTTATGGCTACACCTTC. It specifies CAGSPQTYGYTF. The full variable domain, its missing parts supplied by reference TRBV7-2 and TRBJ1-2, is GAGVSQSPSNKVTEKGKDVELRCDPISGHTALYWYRQSLGQGLEFLIYFQGNSAPDKSGLPSDRFSAERTGGSVSTLTIQRTQQEDSAVYLCAGSPQTYGYTFGSGTRLTVV.

Many counts were recorded for this clonotype. The rearrangement uses TRBV12-3 or TRBV12-4 and TRBJ1-6; TRBD1 agrees at 7 bases. J was trimmed by 7 bases and V by 6 bases; bases with no gene match: 6. The CDR3 contains 14 residues. CDR3 amino acids: CASSLRGPNSPLHF. In nucleotides, the CDR3 is TGTGCCAGCAGCCTTAGGGGGCCCAATTCACCCCTCCACTTT.

In its sample, this clonotype was seen many times. The chain has TRBV28 and TRBJ2-5; 11 bases align to TRBD1. The CDR3 spans 15 residues. From germline, CDR1 is MDHEN and CDR2 SYDVKM. V lost 5 bases to trimming and J lost 1 base; unmatched junction nucleotides: 3. In nucleotides, the CDR3 is TGTGCCAGCAGTGGAGGACAGGGGGCCCAAGAGACCCAGTACTTC. It encodes CASSGGQGAQETQYF.

The table lists this clonotype with many counts. V usage is TRBV12-3 or TRBV12-4 and J usage is TRBJ2-1; 8 bases agree with TRBD2. This CDR3 contains 15 residues. The V gene end was trimmed by 6 bases and the J gene end by 4 bases; junction bases not matched to a gene: 8. In nucleotides, the CDR3 is TGTGCCAGCAGCTCGTCGGGGGGGGAATACAATGAGCAGTTCTTC. Protein: CASSSSGGEYNEQFF.

This clonotype was observed many times. The rearrangement links TRBV29-1 to TRBJ1-1; D gene uncertain. Germline CDR1 is SQVTM and CDR2 is ANQGSEA. The CDR3 is 12 residues long. Trimming stripped 0 bases from V and 5 bases from J, with 7 bases between. As DNA, the CDR3 is TGCAGCGTTGAAGATCCTCGGACTGAAGCTTTCTTT. Amino acids: CSVEDPRTEAFF.

Regarding this clonotype: This clone may be a read error of a much larger clone one base away. The chain links TRBV9 to TRBJ1-2; D possibly corresponds to TRBD1 (5 bases). The V end was cut by 4 bases, the J end by 5 bases, with 15 bases between. Germline lookup yields CDR1 SGDLS and CDR2 YYNGEE. The CDR3 sequence is 14 residues long. The CDR3: CASSLHRDEYGYTF. The CDR3 nucleotides are TGTGCCAGCAGCTTACACCGGGACGAGTATGGCTACACCTTC.

In this sample, this clonotype turned up many times. CDR3 sequence reads: CASSERQTGSSLYNEQFF. CDR3 nucleotides: TGTGCCAGCAGTGAACGCCAGACAGGGAGTAGTCTATACAATGAGCAGTTCTTC. The rearrangement uses TRBV25-1 and TRBJ2-1, with 7 bases identical to TRBD1. The CDR3 is 18 amino acids. With V trimmed by 2 bases and J by 4 bases, 14 bases remained unmatched. Germline loops: CDR1 MGHDK, CDR2 SYGVNS.

This clonotype was detected ten times or more. This chain uses TRBV24-1 with TRBJ1-5; no clear D gene. The CDR3 extends over 16 amino acids. Trimming removed 5 bases at V and 6 bases at J, with 19 bases between. CDR1 and CDR2 (germline): KGHDR, SFDVKD. The CDR3 DNA follows: TGTGCCACCAGTGGCCTGACTGGAGGTGTGGGTCAGCCCCAGCATTTT. This encodes CATSGLTGGVGQPQHF.

This clonotype has at least ten counts. J is TRBJ2-2 and V is TRBV12-3 or TRBV12-4, with D uncertain. Trimming left V 0 bases short and J 6 bases short, with 5 bases between. The CDR3 runs 13 residues. CDR3 loop: CASSLALAGELFF. CDR3 DNA: TGTGCCAGCAGTTTAGCGCTCGCCGGGGAGCTGTTTTTT.

This clonotype was detected ten times or more. The V gene is TRBV5-6, the J gene TRBJ2-2, with no clear D. This CDR3 has 16 amino acids. Trimming took 0 bases from V and 2 from J, leaving 11 bases between them. Per germline, CDR1 SGHDT and CDR2 YYEEEE. CDR3 region: CASSLGPPSNTGELFF. The DNA for the CDR3 is TGTGCCAGCAGCTTGGGTCCCCCCAGCAACACCGGGGAGCTGTTTTTT.

This clonotype came up many times. The V call is TRBV12-3 or TRBV12-4, the J call TRBJ1-1; D might be TRBD1 (5 bases). The CDR3 has 13 residues. The V gene lost 6 bases and the J gene lost 4 bases, with 12 bases spanning the gap. The CDR3 region is CASRRSGGTEAFF. In DNA form, the CDR3 reads TGTGCCAGCAGACGAAGTGGGGGCACTGAAGCTTTCTTT.

This clonotype was counted many times. The chain couples TRBV29-1 to TRBJ2-1, with 7 bases matching TRBD2. The CDR3 is made up of 14 amino acids. CDR1 SQVTM and CDR2 ANQGSEA come from the germline V gene. After removal of 4 bases from V and 4 bases from J, the junction contained 7 bases not matched to a gene. CDR3 coding DNA: TGCAGCGTTGTTTGGCCTAGCGGTTACAATGAGCAGTTCTTC. Its protein product is CSVVWPSGYNEQFF.

Ten or more counts support this clonotype. The V and J genes are TRBV10-3 and TRBJ2-1; D tentatively reads TRBD1 or TRBD2 (5 bases each). Germline CDR1 and CDR2: ENHRY and SYGVKD. V was cut by 1 base and J by 2 bases, with 9 bases left in between. The CDR3 spans 15 residues. The CDR3 sequence: CAISEYGGAYNEQFF. The DNA of the CDR3 is TGTGCCATCAGTGAGTATGGGGGAGCCTACAATGAGCAGTTCTTC.

The table lists this clonotype with many counts. The chain recombines TRBV25-1 with TRBJ2-7; D is perhaps TRBD2 (6 bases). V lost 1 base and J lost 4, with 14 bases in between. The length of the CDR3 is 15 residues. From germline, CDR1 is MGHDK and CDR2 SYGVNS. CDR3 nucleotides: TGTGCCAGCAGTGAATGGGGCGGGGAGAAATACGAGCAGTACTTC. Its protein is CASSEWGGEKYEQYF.

This clonotype showed up many times. The V and J genes are TRBV20-1 and TRBJ2-7, with 10 positions matching TRBD2. The germline CDR1 and CDR2 sequences are DFQATT and SNEGSKA (reference sequence). J was trimmed by 5 bases and V by 3 bases; bases with no gene match: 16. This CDR3 has 17 amino acids. CDR3 loop: CSASPITSGVGNHEQYV. CDR3 bases: TGCAGTGCTAGCCCGATAACTAGCGGGGTAGGTAACCACGAGCAGTACGTC.